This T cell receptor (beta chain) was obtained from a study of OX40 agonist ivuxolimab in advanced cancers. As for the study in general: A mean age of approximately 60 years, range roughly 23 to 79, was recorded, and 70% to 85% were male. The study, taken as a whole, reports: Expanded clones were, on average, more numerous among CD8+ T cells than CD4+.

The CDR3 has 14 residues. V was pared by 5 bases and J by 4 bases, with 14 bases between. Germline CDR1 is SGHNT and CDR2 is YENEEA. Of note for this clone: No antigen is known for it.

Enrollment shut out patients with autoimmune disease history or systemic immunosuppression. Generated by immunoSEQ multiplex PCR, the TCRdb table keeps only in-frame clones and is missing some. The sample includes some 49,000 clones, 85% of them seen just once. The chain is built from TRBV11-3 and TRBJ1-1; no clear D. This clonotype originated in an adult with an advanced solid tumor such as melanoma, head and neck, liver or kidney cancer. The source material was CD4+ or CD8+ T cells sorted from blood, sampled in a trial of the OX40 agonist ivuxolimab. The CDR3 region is CASSPGGLSTEAFF. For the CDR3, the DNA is TGTGCCAGCAGCCCAGGAGGGCTGAGCACTGAAGCTTTCTTT.